The 28 T cell receptor beta chains below all came from one sample that was sequenced in a study of OX40 agonist ivuxolimab in advanced cancers. TCRdb keeps only in-frame clones here, not all; method: immunoSEQ multiplex PCR. Among about 49,000 clones listed, 85% were seen once. The starting material was CD4+ or CD8+ T cells sorted from blood, obtained in a trial of the OX40 agonist ivuxolimab. These receptor sequences come from an adult with an advanced solid tumor such as melanoma, head and neck, liver or kidney cancer.

The CDR3 loop is CASSQVALGELFF. The CDR3 bases are TGCGCCAGCAGCCAAGTGGCCCTCGGGGAGCTGTTTTTT. The genes are TRBV4-3 and TRBJ2-2; no clear D. V gave up 1 base and J gave up 7 bases, with 7 bases separating them. Germline lookup yields CDR1 LGHNA and CDR2 YSLEER. The CDR3 runs 13 residues.

The CDR3 sequence: CASRNDPREQYV. DNA for the CDR3: TGTGCAAGTCGCAATGATCCCCGCGAGCAGTACGTC. V gene TRBV12-2 combines with J gene TRBJ2-7. TRBV12-2 is marked as a pseudogene. The CDR3 spans 12 residues.

The chain combines TRBV4-1 with TRBJ1-1; D is unresolved. This CDR3 has 11 amino acids. Germline values: CDR1 MGHRA, CDR2 YSYEKL. V lost 1 base to trimming and J lost 9 bases, with 6 bases between them. In DNA, the CDR3 is TGCGCCAGCAGCCAAGGGGATCAAGCTTTCTTT. Its translation: CASSQGDQAFF.

The chain combines TRBV4-1 with TRBJ1-1, with D possibly matching TRBD1 (6 bases). The CDR3 runs 16 residues. Trimming stripped 2 bases from V and 0 bases from J, with 13 bases between. CDR1 is MGHRA, CDR2 YSYEKL, per germline. As DNA, the CDR3 is TGCGCCAGCAGCCAAAAGGGGGGGGACATGAACACTGAAGCTTTCTTT. Amino acids: CASSQKGGDMNTEAFF.

The V call is TRBV5-4, the J call TRBJ1-3; D uncertain. The CDR3 is 19 residues long. The germline gives CDR1 SGHNT, CDR2 YYREEE (reference sequence). Trimming left V 1 base short and J 0 bases short, with 20 bases between. The CDR3 DNA follows: TGTGCCAGCAGCTTGAAAAGGGAAAGCTACATTAACTCTGGAAACACCATATATTTT. As protein: CASSLKRESYINSGNTIYF.

As to this clone: Other DNA sequences from this sample encode an identical CDR3 as well. The V and J genes are TRBV29-1 and TRBJ2-5; D is undetermined. V was cut by 3 bases and J by 4 bases, with 9 bases left in between. The CDR3 extends over 12 amino acids. CDR1 and CDR2 (germline): SQVTM, ANQGSEA. CDR3 in DNA: TGCAGCGTTGAGAGACCGGGAGAGACCCAGTACTTC. This sequence encodes CSVERPGETQYF. Drawing the rest from reference TRBV29-1 and TRBJ2-5, the complete variable domain is SAVISQKPSRDICQRGTSLTIQCQVDSQVTMMFWYRQQPGQSLTLIATANQGSEATYESGFVIDKFPISRPNLTFSTLTVSNMSPEDSSIYLCSVERPGETQYFGPGTRLLVL.

The CDR3 reads CASGWGPETANTGELFF. The CDR3 bases are TGTGCTAGTGGTTGGGGCCCCGAGACAGCAAACACCGGGGAGCTGTTTTTT. The chain couples TRBV12-5 to TRBJ2-2; the D gene is possibly TRBD1 (5 bases). The CDR3 sequence is 17 residues long. Looked up from germline, CDR1 is LGHNT and CDR2 is FRNRAP. Trimming took 4 bases from V and 2 from J, leaving 17 bases between them.

This chain joins TRBV27 and TRBJ2-7, with 9 bases identical to TRBD1. The CDR3 is made up of 16 amino acids. Trimming removed 1 base from V and 2 bases from J; junction bases left unmatched: 6. CDR1 and CDR2 (germline): MNHEY, SMNVEV (reference sequence). Here the CDR3 DNA reads TGTGCCAGCAGTTTATTAACAGGGGGCGAACCCTACGAGCAGTACGTC. It translates to CASSLLTGGEPYEQYV.

The chain uses TRBV5-6 and TRBJ1-1; no reliable D call. This CDR3 is built from 14 residues. V dropped 0 bases and J dropped 1 base, with 7 bases sitting between them. Germline V gives CDR1 SGHDT, CDR2 YYEEEE. The CDR3 protein is CASSLAVGNTEAFF. CDR3 coding DNA: TGTGCCAGCAGCTTGGCCGTTGGGAACACTGAAGCTTTCTTT.

This clone came up a few times. The chain combines TRBV7-8 with TRBJ1-1; D is undetermined. Trimming cost V 7 bases and J 3 bases, with 15 bases left between them. CDR3 length: 14 residues. CDR1 SGHVS and CDR2 FQNEAQ come from the germline V gene. The CDR3 nucleotides read TGTGCCAGCATCGGGGAGAAAGGGTACACTGAAGCTTTCTTT. This sequence encodes CASIGEKGYTEAFF.

This rearrangement joins TRBV19 to TRBJ1-2, with TRBD1 as a possible D gene (6 bases). Trimming took off 5 bases at V and 4 bases at J, with 11 bases between the two ends. This CDR3 contains 13 residues. The V gene's germline CDR1 is LNHDA and CDR2 SQIVND (reference sequence). The CDR3 nucleotides are TGTGCCAGTAGTCCAGACAGGTTCTATGGCTACACCTTC. Translation: CASSPDRFYGYTF.

This clone occurred once. This chain joins TRBV6-5 and TRBJ1-1; tentative D call: TRBD1 (5 bases). CDR1 MNHEY and CDR2 SVGAGI come from the germline V gene. CDR3 size: 15 residues. The ends were cut back, 2 bases at V and 4 bases at J, with 14 bases in the middle. The CDR3 loop reads CASSYSRAGGTEAFF. As DNA, the CDR3 is TGTGCCAGCAGTTACAGCAGGGCGGGCGGCACTGAAGCTTTCTTT.

V usage is TRBV27 and J usage is TRBJ2-2, with 9 bases identical to TRBD1. Per germline, CDR1 MNHEY and CDR2 SMNVEV (reference sequence). With V trimmed by 4 bases and J by 6 bases, 12 bases remained unmatched. The CDR3 totals 17 residues. CDR3 nucleotides: TGTGCCAGCAGTTCCCGGGACAGGGCCCTGAGCGCCGGGGAGCTGTTTTTT. Encoded protein: CASSSRDRALSAGELFF.

As to this clone: Other DNA sequences from this sample encode an identical CDR3 as well. V gene TRBV2 combines with J gene TRBJ2-7, with 9 bases that match TRBD1. CDR3 length equals 12 residues. Germline-derived CDR1 and CDR2 are SNHLY and FYNNEI. As DNA, the CDR3 is TGCGCCAGCAATACAGGGGGCTCCGAGCAGTACGTC. Translated: CASNTGGSEQYV.

This clone has only one observation. The chain couples TRBV27 to TRBJ2-5; D may be TRBD2 (5 bases). The CDR3 is 16 amino acids. V was pared by 4 bases and J by 4 bases, with 19 bases between. Germline CDR1 and CDR2: MNHEY and SMNVEV (reference sequence). CDR3 in amino acids: CASSSLLGVARETQYF. For the CDR3, the DNA is TGTGCCAGCAGTTCCCTCCTGGGAGTAGCGAGAGAGACCCAGTACTTC.

This clone has only a few counts. The chain combines TRBV19 with TRBJ1-5; no firm D call. The V gene lost 3 bases and the J gene lost 2 bases, with 14 bases spanning the gap. This CDR3 is built from 16 residues. Germline V gives CDR1 LNHDA, CDR2 SQIVND (reference sequence). The CDR3 loop reads CASSIDWDRGNQPQHF. CDR3 coding DNA: TGTGCCAGTAGTATCGACTGGGATAGAGGCAATCAGCCCCAGCATTTT.

This chain links TRBV4-3 with TRBJ2-2, with 7 bases aligning to TRBD2. The CDR3 spans 18 residues. The germline gives CDR1 LGHNA, CDR2 YSLEER. The ends lost 1 base at V and 0 bases at J; junction bases unmatched: 8. CDR3 region: CASSQGVAGGTNTGELFF. The CDR3 DNA reads as TGCGCCAGCAGCCAAGGCGTAGCGGGCGGAACGAACACCGGGGAGCTGTTTTTT.

The genes are TRBV9 and TRBJ2-3; TRBD2 agrees at 8 bases. The germline V gene has CDR1 SGDLS and CDR2 YYNGEE. J was trimmed by 3 bases and V by 0 bases; bases with no gene match: 6. The CDR3 contains 16 residues. The CDR3 DNA follows: TGTGCCAGCAGCGTAGAGGCTAGCGGGTTGACAGATACGCAGTATTTT. This sequence encodes CASSVEASGLTDTQYF.

This chain joins TRBV19 and TRBJ2-3, with no clear D. Germline values: CDR1 LNHDA, CDR2 SQIVND (reference sequence). V shed 7 bases and J shed 5 bases, with 7 bases lying between them. The CDR3 spans 11 residues. CDR3 sequence (DNA): TGTGCCAGTACGTCAGGAGATACGCAGTATTTT. It specifies CASTSGDTQYF.

The chain has TRBV10-2 and TRBJ2-1; D gene unclear. The V gene lost 3 bases and the J gene lost 10 bases, with 4 bases spanning the gap. This CDR3 has 10 amino acids. The V gene's germline CDR1 is WSHSY and CDR2 SAAADI. This chain's CDR3 is CASSEVEQFF. For the CDR3, the DNA is TGCGCCAGCAGTGAAGTGGAGCAGTTCTTC.

J is TRBJ2-1 and V is TRBV7-9; a possible D gene is TRBD1 (5 bases). The CDR3 runs 14 residues. V was pared by 5 bases and J by 3 bases, with 11 bases between. Looked up from germline, CDR1 is SEHNR and CDR2 is FQNEAQ (reference sequence). The CDR3 DNA reads as TGTGCCAGCAGCAAAATGACAGACTACAATGAGCAGTTCTTC. Translating it yields CASSKMTDYNEQFF. The whole variable domain, remainder taken from reference TRBV7-9 and TRBJ2-1, is DTGVSQNPRHKITKRGQNVTFRCDPISEHNRLYWYRQTLGQGPEFLTYFQNEAQLEKSRLLSDRFSAERPKGSFSTLEIQRTEQGDSAMYLCASSKMTDYNEQFFGPGTRLTVL.

The CDR3 protein is CATKNRTGRTGELFF. The CDR3 region has the DNA TGTGCCACCAAAAATCGGACAGGGCGGACCGGGGAGCTGTTTTTT. The V call is TRBV15, the J call TRBJ2-2; TRBD1 matches 8 bases. Germline V gene sequence: CDR1 LNHNV, CDR2 YYDKDF (reference sequence). This CDR3 spans 15 amino acids. Unmatched junction bases numbered 9, after V lost 7 bases and J lost 5 bases.

The genes are TRBV9 and TRBJ2-6; perhaps TRBD1 as D (6 bases). Trimming stripped 0 bases from V and 0 bases from J, with 16 bases between. Germline CDR1 SGDLS, CDR2 YYNGEE. This CDR3 has 19 amino acids. The chain's CDR3 is CASSVGTALVHSGANVLTF. The CDR3 nucleotides read TGTGCCAGCAGCGTAGGGACAGCGCTCGTACACTCTGGGGCCAACGTCCTGACTTTC.

This chain connects TRBV4-3 to TRBJ1-1; TRBD1 matches 9 bases. The CDR3 is made up of 17 amino acids. CDR1 and CDR2 from the germline V gene are LGHNA and YSLEER. After removal of 0 bases from V and 0 bases from J, the junction contained 5 bases not matched to a gene. CDR3 sequence (DNA): TGCGCCAGCAGCCAAGATGACACAGGGGGCCTGAACACTGAAGCTTTCTTT. Amino acid sequence: CASSQDDTGGLNTEAFF.

This clone appeared once. The rearrangement joins TRBV6-5 to TRBJ2-7; tentative D call: TRBD1 (5 bases). The CDR3 loop spans 13 amino acids. Looked up from germline, CDR1 is MNHEY and CDR2 is SVGAGI. V was pared by 6 bases and J by 3 bases, with 12 bases between. The CDR3 sequence: CASRDSDSYEQYF. Here the CDR3 DNA reads TGTGCCAGCAGAGATTCCGACAGCTACGAGCAGTACTTC.

This clone was detected only a few times. This chain uses TRBV7-9 with TRBJ2-1; D assignment may be TRBD1 or TRBD2 (5 bases each). Trimming left V 5 bases short and J 2 bases short, with 22 bases between. Germline V gene lookup returns CDR1 SEHNR and CDR2 FQNEAQ (reference sequence). The CDR3 runs to 18 residues. CDR3 coding DNA: TGTGCCAGCAGCCCCCGGGACGGAGAGTTCTTAACCTACAATGAGCAGTTCTTC. Translating gives CASSPRDGEFLTYNEQFF.

The chain carries TRBV28 and TRBJ2-5; D is possibly TRBD1 (6 bases). The DNA matches TRBJ2-7 better at its end, which makes the J call doubtful. The CDR3 is 14 residues long. The germline gives CDR1 MDHEN, CDR2 SYDVKM. CDR3 loop: CASSKRDTSYEQYF. The CDR3 nucleotides are TGTGCCAGCAGTAAACGGGACACTTCCTACGAGCAGTACTTC.

The chain joins TRBV29-1 to TRBJ2-3, with 10 bases identical to TRBD1. The CDR3 contains 14 residues. Per the germline V gene, CDR1 is SQVTM and CDR2 is ANQGSEA. With 5 bases clipped from V and 3 bases from J, the junction kept 5 bases outside the gene matches. The CDR3 sequence is CSVPVGQGTDTQYF. Written as DNA, the CDR3 is TGCAGCGTTCCCGTGGGACAGGGGACAGATACGCAGTATTTT.